These 23 T cell receptor beta chains originate from one sample sequenced in a study of blood T cell repertoires in COVID-19. Data came from immunoSEQ multiplex PCR; TCRdb stores just in-frame clones and leaves some out. The sample consists of 100,000 to 150,000 clones, about 94% of them appearing once. Sequencing was done on a sample of peripheral blood. These receptors came from a man aged 50-60 years with COVID-19, enrolled during active disease.

This sequence joins TRBV30 and TRBJ2-1, with 16 bases aligning to TRBD2. CDR1 is GTSNPN and CDR2 is SVGIG in the germline V gene (reference sequence). The CDR3 covers 14 residues. With 5 bases clipped from V and 10 bases from J, the junction kept 5 bases outside the gene matches. CDR3 DNA sequence: TGTGCCTGGGGGACTAGCGGGAGGGGCGGCGAGCAGTTCTTC. Translation gives CAWGTSGRGGEQFF.

The CDR3 protein is CASSQALTSGQETQYF. The CDR3 DNA follows: TGTGCCAGCAGCCAGGCCCTAACTAGCGGGCAAGAGACCCAGTACTTC. The chain links TRBV3-1 (or the pseudogene TRBV3-2) to TRBJ2-5; 9 bases agree with TRBD2. Germline V CDR1 and CDR2: LGHDT, YNNKEL (reference sequence). The CDR3 has 16 amino acids. Trimming took 3 bases from V and 2 from J; bases not matched to a gene: 7.

V usage is TRBV19 and J usage is TRBJ2-1, with TRBD1 matching 12 bases. Per the germline V gene, CDR1 is LNHDA and CDR2 is SQIVND (reference sequence). The CDR3 length is 15 residues. V trimming: 3 bases; J trimming: 8 bases; junction bases outside the gene matches: 5. CDR3 coding DNA: TGTGCCAGTAGTATCGAGGGACAGGGGGCCCATGAGCAGTTCTTC. Amino acid sequence: CASSIEGQGAHEQFF. The entire variable domain, with the rest obtained from reference TRBV19 and TRBJ2-1, is as follows: DGGITQSPKYLFRKEGQNVTLSCEQNLNHDAMYWYRQDPGQGLRLIYYSQIVNDFQKGDIAEGYSVSREKKESFPLTVTSAQKNPTAFYLCASSIEGQGAHEQFFGPGTRLTVL.

This sequence joins TRBV9 and TRBJ1-1, with 7 nucleotides matching TRBD1. This CDR3 region has 15 residues. V was clipped by 4 bases and J by 7 bases; unmatched bases: 13. Germline loops: CDR1 SGDLS, CDR2 YYNGEE. CDR3 DNA: TGTGCCAGCAGCCAACACGACAGGGAGCGATTTGAAGCTTTCTTT. It is translated as CASSQHDRERFEAFF.

The chain employs TRBV5-4 and TRBJ1-1, with D perhaps TRBD1 (6 bases). The V gene lost 5 bases and the J gene lost 4 bases, with 12 bases spanning the gap. Germline assignment: CDR1 SGHNT and CDR2 YYREEE (reference sequence). The CDR3 sequence is 13 residues long. The CDR3 protein is CASRSGVSTEAFF. The CDR3 DNA follows: TGTGCCAGCAGGTCAGGGGTTAGCACTGAAGCTTTCTTT.

This chain joins TRBV7-9 and TRBJ2-7; 8 bases fit TRBD1. The V and J ends lost 5 bases and 5 bases, in that order; junction bases with no gene match: 8. CDR3 length equals 14 residues. Germline V CDR1 and CDR2: SEHNR, FQNEAQ (reference sequence). The CDR3 sequence: CASSGWTGMNEQYV. CDR3 sequence (DNA): TGTGCCAGCAGCGGGTGGACAGGGATGAACGAGCAGTACGTC.

V gene TRBV4-1 combines with J gene TRBJ2-3, with 7 positions matching TRBD2. Germline trimming cut 1 base from V and 2 bases from J; bases unmatched to any gene: 3. CDR3 size: 15 residues. Germline CDR1 and CDR2: MGHRA and YSYEKL. The CDR3 DNA reads as TGCGCCAGCAGCCAAGTGGGAGGGAACACAGATACGCAGTATTTT. Translation gives CASSQVGGNTDTQYF.

The chain employs TRBV2 and TRBJ2-1; 11 bases are shared with TRBD2. The germline gives CDR1 SNHLY, CDR2 FYNNEI. Unmatched junction bases numbered 5, after V lost 6 bases and J lost 4 bases. The CDR3 extends over 15 amino acids. The CDR3 DNA follows: TGTGCCAGCAGGACCACTAGCGGGAGTTACAATGAGCAGTTCTTC. Translating it yields CASRTTSGSYNEQFF.

The chain links TRBV7-9 to TRBJ2-1; 14 bases align to TRBD2. Germline assignment: CDR1 SEHNR and CDR2 FQNEAQ (reference sequence). CDR3 length: 15 amino acids. Trimming took 3 bases from V and 8 from J; bases not matched to a gene: 3. CDR3 loop: CASSLGLAGDDEQFF. The CDR3 region has the DNA TGTGCCAGCAGCTTGGGACTAGCGGGAGATGATGAGCAGTTCTTC.

V and J are TRBV13 and TRBJ2-2; 11 bases fit TRBD2. CDR3 length: 19 amino acids. Germline CDR1 and CDR2: PRHDT and FYEKMQ (reference sequence). Germline trimming cut 3 bases from V and 1 base from J; bases unmatched to any gene: 10. The CDR3: CASSFPRGTSGRNTGELFF. DNA of the CDR3: TGTGCCAGCAGCTTCCCCCGCGGGACTAGCGGAAGGAACACCGGGGAGCTGTTTTTT.

V is TRBV3-1 (or the pseudogene TRBV3-2) and J is TRBJ2-5; D is unclear. The germline CDR1 and CDR2 sequences are LGHDT and YNNKEL (reference sequence). This CDR3 is 13 amino acids long. Deletions cut 2 bases from V and 5 bases from J, with 9 bases between. This CDR3 reads CASSQTPLETQYF. CDR3 in DNA: TGTGCCAGCAGCCAAACACCTCTGGAGACCCAGTACTTC.

This sequence joins TRBV7-2 and TRBJ1-1, with a weak D call TRBD1 (5 bases). The V gene's germline CDR1 is SGHTA and CDR2 FQGNSA. The V and J ends lost 1 base and 0 bases respectively, with 15 bases between them. This CDR3 has 17 residues. For the CDR3, the DNA is TGTGCCAGCAGCTTAGGGCCTCAGGGCCTACTGAACACTGAAGCTTTCTTT. Translated, it gives CASSLGPQGLLNTEAFF.

This clone was counted between two and nine times. The chain has TRBV3-1 (or the pseudogene TRBV3-2) and TRBJ2-7, with D perhaps TRBD2 (6 bases). From germline, CDR1 is LGHDT and CDR2 YNNKEL (reference sequence). The CDR3 has 16 amino acids. Trimming stripped 3 bases from V and 0 bases from J, with 15 bases between. DNA for the CDR3: TGTGCCAGCAGCCAGTCTAGCGTCTTAAGCTCCTACGAGCAGTACTTC. This codes for CASSQSSVLSSYEQYF.

CDR3 nucleotide sequence: TGTGCCACCAGTGATTACAGGGCGTATCAGCCCCAGCATTTT. Encoded protein: CATSDYRAYQPQHF. V and J are TRBV24-1 and TRBJ1-5, with D perhaps matching TRBD1 (6 bases). V lost 2 bases, J lost 5 bases, and 9 bases lay in between. The CDR3 has 14 amino acids. Per germline, CDR1 KGHDR and CDR2 SFDVKD.

This clone was detected once. CDR3 amino acids: CASSFARGRSGYGYTF. As DNA, the CDR3 is TGTGCCAGCAGCTTCGCCAGGGGGAGATCGGGCTATGGCTACACCTTC. The rearrangement links TRBV13 to TRBJ1-2; 7 nucleotides align to TRBD1. The germline V gene has CDR1 PRHDT and CDR2 FYEKMQ (reference sequence). V lost 3 bases and J lost 4; bases outside the gene matches: 11. This CDR3 is 16 amino acids long.

The chain recombines TRBV3-1 (or the pseudogene TRBV3-2) with TRBJ2-1, with unresolved D. The germline V gene has CDR1 LGHDT and CDR2 YNNKEL (reference sequence). The CDR3 is 11 residues long. The V gene lost 8 bases and the J gene lost 4 bases, with 6 bases spanning the gap. The CDR3 nucleotides read TGTGCCAGCCGGAGATACAATGAGCAGTTCTTC. Protein sequence: CASRRYNEQFF.

This clone has only one observation. The chain couples TRBV7-2 to TRBJ2-2, with 12 nucleotides matching TRBD2. Germline V CDR1 and CDR2: SGHTA, FQGNSA. The CDR3 extends over 18 amino acids. The ends lost 5 bases at V and 1 base at J; junction bases unmatched: 8. The CDR3 loop is CASSPRQLAGGNTGELFF. The CDR3 nucleotides read TGTGCCAGCAGCCCTAGACAACTAGCGGGGGGGAACACCGGGGAGCTGTTTTTT.

This chain links TRBV12-3 or TRBV12-4 with TRBJ2-1; the match to TRBD1 covers 8 bases. This CDR3 region has 12 residues. The J segment lost 15 bases and the V segment lost 5 bases, leaving 9 bases of the junction unmatched. The CDR3 loop reads CASSPSRDRMFF. CDR3 in DNA: TGTGCCAGCAGTCCTTCCCGGGACAGGATGTTCTTC.

This chain links TRBV11-2 with TRBJ2-5; D is unclear. The CDR3 loop spans 13 amino acids. The V gene's germline CDR1 is SGHAT and CDR2 FQNNGV. V gave up 2 bases and J gave up 5 bases, with 9 bases separating them. Written as DNA, the CDR3 is TGTGCCAGCAGCTTAAGCCTTACGGAGACCCAGTACTTC. Translation: CASSLSLTETQYF.

This CDR3 is CASSGLGQSTNEKLFF. The CDR3, as DNA: TGTGCCAGCAGTGGTCTGGGACAGTCAACTAATGAAAAACTGTTTTTT. The chain couples TRBV2 to TRBJ1-4; 7 bases are shared with TRBD1. CDR1 and CDR2 (germline): SNHLY, FYNNEI. The trim removed 4 bases at V and 0 bases at J, leaving 5 bases unmatched. The CDR3 is made up of 16 amino acids.

The genes are TRBV7-8 and TRBJ2-1; TRBD1 matches at 8 bases. CDR1 is SGHVS, CDR2 FQNEAQ, per germline. This CDR3 is built from 14 residues. Trimming at V came to 5 bases and at J to 4 bases, leaving 4 bases not matched to a gene. CDR3: CASSLRQGYNEQFF. DNA of the CDR3: TGTGCCAGCAGCCTGCGACAGGGGTACAATGAGCAGTTCTTC.

This sequence joins TRBV7-2 and TRBJ2-7; 12 bases align to TRBD2. Germline CDR1 is SGHTA and CDR2 is FQGNSA. With 4 bases clipped from V and 2 bases from J, the junction kept 3 bases outside the gene matches. The CDR3 totals 15 residues. CDR3 DNA sequence: TGTGCCAGCAGCTCCGGACTAGCGGGAACCTACGAGCAGTACTTC. Translation gives CASSSGLAGTYEQYF.

The chain links TRBV5-4 to TRBJ1-2, with 11 bases matching TRBD1. The J segment lost 5 bases and the V segment lost 6 bases, leaving 3 bases of the junction unmatched. Per the germline V gene, CDR1 is SGHNT and CDR2 is YYREEE (reference sequence). This CDR3 contains 13 residues. Here the CDR3 reads CASTRDRGYGYTF. The CDR3 DNA reads TGTGCCAGCACCCGGGACAGGGGGTATGGCTACACCTTC.